The 30 T cell receptor beta chains below were found in one sample sequenced in a study of T cell responses to AZD1222 COVID-19 vaccine. TCRdb keeps only in-frame clones here, not all; method: immunoSEQ multiplex PCR. The data contain just over 150,000 clones, just over 90% of them singletons. The starting material was peripheral blood, obtained on day 0 of AZD1222 vaccination. These receptors all stem from an adult in good health.

V usage is TRBV9 and J usage is TRBJ1-5, with 7 bases fitting TRBD1. The CDR3 is made up of 14 amino acids. Losses at the gene ends were 7 bases for V and 5 bases for J; bases not matched to a gene: 9. Germline V gene sequence: CDR1 SGDLS, CDR2 YYNGEE. CDR3 residues: CASSPGQQYQPQHF. For the CDR3, the DNA is TGTGCCAGCTCCCCGGGACAGCAGTATCAGCCCCAGCATTTT.

This chain links TRBV27 with TRBJ1-1; D remains ambiguous. Trimming shortened V by 2 bases and J by 2 bases, and 6 bases separated the two germline ends. The CDR3 is made up of 13 amino acids. Germline V CDR1 and CDR2: MNHEY, SMNVEV (reference sequence). The CDR3 here is CASSLIANTEAFF. Here the CDR3 DNA reads TGTGCCAGCAGTTTAATAGCAAACACTGAAGCTTTCTTT.

This sequence joins TRBV24-1 and TRBJ2-3, with 9 bases identical to TRBD1. Germline trimming cut 1 base from V and 15 bases from J; bases unmatched to any gene: 13. Per the germline V gene, CDR1 is KGHDR and CDR2 is SFDVKD. The CDR3 loop spans 15 amino acids. The CDR3 protein is CATSDFHPGTGRYYF. The DNA for the CDR3 is TGTGCCACCAGTGATTTCCACCCTGGGACAGGGAGATATTATTTT.

The chain joins TRBV14 to TRBJ2-3; 7 bases match TRBD2. The CDR3 consists of 16 residues. The germline V gene encodes CDR1 SGHDN and CDR2 FVKESK. Trimming removed 3 bases from V and 1 base from J; junction bases left unmatched: 7. The CDR3 DNA is TGTGCCAGCAGCCATAACAGCGGGATTGGCACAGATACGCAGTATTTT. This translates into CASSHNSGIGTDTQYF. Full variable domain (remainder filled in from reference TRBV14 and TRBJ2-3): EAGVTQFPSHSVIEKGQTVTLRCDPISGHDNLYWYRRVMGKEIKFLLHFVKESKQDESGMPNNRFLAERTGGTYSTLKVQPAELEDSGVYFCASSHNSGIGTDTQYFGPGTRLTVL.

This rearrangement joins TRBV7-2 to TRBJ1-1; no clear D gene. From germline, CDR1 is SGHTA and CDR2 FQGNSA. The V end was cut by 7 bases, the J end by 1 base, with 4 bases between. The CDR3 contains 11 residues. The CDR3 DNA is TGTGCCAGCACGCGGAACACTGAAGCTTTCTTT. Amino acid sequence: CASTRNTEAFF.

This chain uses TRBV28 with TRBJ1-1; D unresolved. The germline V and J ends were trimmed by 3 bases and 0 bases, with 11 bases remaining between them. CDR3 size: 15 residues. CDR1 is MDHEN, CDR2 SYDVKM, per germline. DNA for the CDR3: TGTGCCAGCAGTTTTGGAGGACGGATGAACACTGAAGCTTTCTTT. It codes for CASSFGGRMNTEAFF.

The chain has TRBV28 and TRBJ1-5; a possible D gene is TRBD1 (6 bases). Per the germline V gene, CDR1 is MDHEN and CDR2 is SYDVKM. CDR3 length: 17 residues. V was cut by 2 bases and J by 3 bases, with 17 bases left in between. CDR3 region: CASSLDWLTGYNQPQHF. The CDR3, as DNA: TGTGCCAGCAGTTTAGACTGGCTGACAGGCTACAATCAGCCCCAGCATTTT.

V is TRBV12-3 or TRBV12-4 and J is TRBJ1-2, with D possibly TRBD1 on 6 matching bases. This CDR3 comprises 13 residues. V lost 2 bases and J 5 bases, leaving 9 bases between the germline ends. CDR3 in DNA: TGTGCCAGCAGTTTACGACAGGCTTATGGCTACACCTTC. This gives the protein CASSLRQAYGYTF.

The rearrangement joins TRBV28 to TRBJ2-7; a weak D match, TRBD1 (5 bases). Germline V gene lookup returns CDR1 MDHEN and CDR2 SYDVKM. This CDR3 contains 13 residues. V lost 6 bases to trimming and J lost 6 bases, with 15 bases between them. CDR3 sequence: CASRDTLPVEQYF. CDR3 DNA: TGTGCCAGCAGGGACACCCTTCCGGTCGAGCAGTACTTC.

This sequence joins TRBV14 and TRBJ2-2; 16 bases match TRBD2. Trimming took 4 bases from V and 3 from J; bases not matched to a gene: 11. The germline V gene has CDR1 SGHDN and CDR2 FVKESK. The CDR3 is 20 residues long. CDR3 sequence: CASSLHFTGLAGGYTGELFF. The CDR3 nucleotides are TGTGCCAGCAGCCTTCACTTTACGGGACTAGCGGGAGGGTACACCGGGGAGCTGTTTTTT.

This chain connects TRBV19 to TRBJ1-1, with 7 bases fitting TRBD1. The CDR3 runs 17 residues. The V gene end was trimmed by 5 bases and the J gene end by 1 base; junction bases not matched to a gene: 13. CDR1 and CDR2 (germline): LNHDA, SQIVND (reference sequence). The DNA of the CDR3 is TGTGCCAGTAGTTTCCGTTACGGTAGACAGGGGAACACTGAAGCTTTCTTT. It translates to CASSFRYGRQGNTEAFF.

The chain recombines TRBV10-3 with TRBJ2-1, with D possibly being TRBD2 (5 bases). V was shortened by 10 bases and J by 5 bases, with 15 bases between the two germline ends. The CDR3 consists of 13 residues. Per the germline V gene, CDR1 is ENHRY and CDR2 is SYGVKD. CDR3 sequence: CASRWAADNEQFF. In DNA, the CDR3 is TGTGCCAGCCGCTGGGCAGCGGACAATGAGCAGTTCTTC.

The chain employs TRBV7-2 and TRBJ1-5; 7 bases map to TRBD1. This CDR3 contains 14 residues. Germline V CDR1 and CDR2: SGHTA, FQGNSA. J lost 3 bases, V lost 5 bases, and 4 bases had no gene match. CDR3 residues: CASSPGQYNQPQHF. The CDR3, as DNA: TGTGCCAGCAGCCCGGGACAGTACAATCAGCCCCAGCATTTT. The variable domain in full, with the rest retrieved from reference TRBV7-2 and TRBJ1-5, is GAGVSQSPSNKVTEKGKDVELRCDPISGHTALYWYRQSLGQGLEFLIYFQGNSAPDKSGLPSDRFSAERTGGSVSTLTIQRTQQEDSAVYLCASSPGQYNQPQHFGDGTRLSIL.

This rearrangement joins TRBV6-5 to TRBJ2-1, with D unresolved. Germline CDR1 is MNHEY and CDR2 is SVGAGI. The CDR3 is 14 residues long. The V gene lost 5 bases and the J gene lost 2 bases, with 10 bases spanning the gap. CDR3 in amino acids: CASSPIAAYNEQFF. The CDR3 DNA reads TGTGCCAGCAGTCCAATTGCGGCCTACAATGAGCAGTTCTTC.

V and J are TRBV6-5 and TRBJ1-1; D call uncertain. CDR1 MNHEY and CDR2 SVGAGI come from the germline V gene. Trimming pared 6 bases from V and 7 bases from J, leaving 21 bases between. The CDR3 loop spans 15 amino acids. CDR3 sequence reads: CASSKTPPLGSEAFF. In DNA form, the CDR3 reads TGTGCCAGCAGCAAAACTCCCCCCTTGGGTAGTGAAGCTTTCTTT.

The chain is built from TRBV27 and TRBJ2-7; TRBD1 is a possible D gene (6 bases). The CDR3 consists of 16 residues. The germline gives CDR1 MNHEY, CDR2 SMNVEV (reference sequence). The V and J ends lost 6 bases and 0 bases respectively, with 18 bases between them. CDR3 sequence: CASRALPGQTSYEQYF. The CDR3 nucleotides are TGTGCCAGCAGAGCCCTCCCGGGACAAACCTCCTACGAGCAGTACTTC.

This chain links TRBV18 with TRBJ2-3; 10 nucleotides agree with TRBD2. CDR1 KGHSH and CDR2 LQKENI come from the germline V gene. Trimming at V came to 2 bases and at J to 5 bases, leaving 10 bases not matched to a gene. There are 17 residues in the CDR3. CDR3 nucleotides: TGTGCCAGCTCACCATCTCCTAGCGGGAGTAAACGAGATACGCAGTATTTT. It specifies CASSPSPSGSKRDTQYF.

This chain joins TRBV13 and TRBJ2-5; D assignment may be TRBD1 or TRBD2 (6 bases each). The CDR3 sequence is 15 residues long. Per the germline V gene, CDR1 is PRHDT and CDR2 is FYEKMQ (reference sequence). V was pared by 5 bases and J by 5 bases, with 18 bases between. The CDR3 nucleotides read TGTGCCAGCAGCGCCGCCCTTACAGGGAGGGAGACCCAGTACTTC. Translation gives CASSAALTGRETQYF.

The rearrangement joins TRBV28 to TRBJ2-7; D is ambiguous. CDR3 length: 17 residues. Trimming took 4 bases from V and 4 from J, leaving 23 bases between them. Germline-derived CDR1 and CDR2 are MDHEN and SYDVKM. CDR3 DNA sequence: TGTGCCAGCAGTTACGACAAAATGGCCGCAAAAACGTACGAGCAGTACTTC. Its protein is CASSYDKMAAKTYEQYF.

This clone was observed a few times. The V call is TRBV4-2, the J call TRBJ1-1; D gene uncertain. The CDR3 has 16 amino acids. Deletions cut 3 bases from V and 2 bases from J, with 16 bases between. Germline-derived CDR1 and CDR2 are LGHNA and YNFKEQ. The CDR3 DNA reads as TGTGCCAGCAGCCAGCCTTTCAAGATGGATAACACTGAAGCTTTCTTT. It yields the protein CASSQPFKMDNTEAFF.

The chain is built from TRBV6-5 and TRBJ1-2; D remains ambiguous. The CDR3 covers 14 residues. The germline V and J ends were trimmed by 3 bases and 3 bases, with 11 bases remaining between them. The germline V gene encodes CDR1 MNHEY and CDR2 SVGAGI. The CDR3 DNA is TGTGCCAGCAGTTATAGTGGTCGGGACTATGGCTACACCTTC. This translates into CASSYSGRDYGYTF.

This chain uses TRBV14 with TRBJ1-2, with D maybe TRBD1 (5 bases). The CDR3 loop spans 13 amino acids. The V gene's germline CDR1 is SGHDN and CDR2 FVKESK. V was clipped by 5 bases and J by 6 bases, with 13 bases between them. This chain's CDR3 is CASSRGGGDGYTF. The CDR3 nucleotides are TGTGCCAGCAGCAGGGGCGGGGGAGATGGCTACACCTTC.

Here the CDR3 reads CASSQGFGGTEAFF. CDR3 sequence (DNA): TGCGCCAGCAGCCAAGGTTTCGGCGGCACTGAAGCTTTCTTT. This chain connects TRBV4-3 to TRBJ1-1, with no clear D. Germline V gene data show CDR1 as LGHNA and CDR2 as YSLEER. V was clipped by 1 base and J by 4 bases, with 10 bases between them. The CDR3 is 14 amino acids.

The chain links TRBV19 to TRBJ1-3; D may be TRBD1 (5 bases). The CDR3 consists of 15 residues. Germline V gene sequence: CDR1 LNHDA, CDR2 SQIVND (reference sequence). Trimming took 7 bases from V and 6 from J, leaving 19 bases between them. The chain's CDR3 is CASTIDGGIQNTIYF. CDR3 DNA: TGTGCCAGTACCATCGACGGGGGGATACAAAACACCATATATTTT.

The J gene is TRBJ1-1, the V gene TRBV7-9; D call uncertain. The germline V gene has CDR1 SEHNR and CDR2 FQNEAQ (reference sequence). CDR3 length: 15 residues. The V gene lost 1 base and the J gene lost 0 bases, with 9 bases spanning the gap. The CDR3: CASSLVVLLNTEAFF. Here the CDR3 DNA reads TGTGCCAGCAGCTTAGTGGTGTTACTGAACACTGAAGCTTTCTTT.

The chain is built from TRBV7-9 and TRBJ2-1; TRBD2 agrees at 8 bases. This CDR3 spans 14 amino acids. Germline V lookup: CDR1 SEHNR, CDR2 FQNEAQ (reference sequence). With V trimmed by 5 bases and J by 3 bases, 3 bases remained unmatched. CDR3 nucleotide sequence: TGTGCCAGCAGCGAGGGACTAGGCTACAATGAGCAGTTCTTC. It encodes CASSEGLGYNEQFF.

The chain links TRBV12-3 or TRBV12-4 to TRBJ2-7, with D perhaps TRBD2 (6 bases). The V and J ends lost 3 bases and 0 bases respectively, with 6 bases between them. The CDR3 runs to 13 residues. CDR3 in DNA: TGTGCCAGCAGTTTTAGCGGCTCCTACGAGCAGTACTTC. Protein sequence: CASSFSGSYEQYF.

This chain uses TRBV7-2 with TRBJ1-6; TRBD1 is a possible D gene (6 bases). Per the germline V gene, CDR1 is SGHTA and CDR2 is FQGNSA. There are 13 residues in the CDR3. V lost 1 base to trimming and J lost 10 bases, with 8 bases between them. For the CDR3, the DNA is TGTGCCAGCAGCTTAGAGGACAGATCACCCCTCCACTTT. It yields the protein CASSLEDRSPLHF.

V usage is TRBV7-3 and J usage is TRBJ1-2, with D hard to call. CDR1 and CDR2 (germline): SGHTA, FQGTGA. V lost 3 bases to trimming and J lost 2 bases, with 7 bases between them. This CDR3 is 13 amino acids long. For the CDR3, the DNA is TGTGCCAGCAGCTTGTCTCGGAACTATGGCTACACCTTC. The encoded protein is CASSLSRNYGYTF.

The rearrangement joins TRBV19 to TRBJ1-2, with D maybe TRBD1 (5 bases). V was clipped by 4 bases and J by 4 bases, with 16 bases between them. This CDR3 spans 15 amino acids. The germline V gene has CDR1 LNHDA and CDR2 SQIVND (reference sequence). Here the CDR3 reads CASSTSGTGPYGYTF. The DNA of the CDR3 is TGTGCCAGTAGTACGTCCGGGACTGGACCCTATGGCTACACCTTC.